This T cell receptor beta chain was identified in a study of human T cells and chemical hapten exposure. Sample time point: patch test 2, 6 weeks after DPC sensitization. Noted treatment: therapeutic diphenylcyclopropenone sensitization with weekly scalp DPC. The CDR3 has 16 residues. In germline, CDR1 is LGHDT, CDR2 YNNKEL (reference sequence). Losses at the gene ends were 2 bases for V and 1 base for J; bases not matched to a gene: 7. TCRdb ran MiXCR on the RACE reads and lists one entry per CDR3 protein. The sample holds 65,000 to 90,000 distinct CDR3 sequences, approximately 7% seen once. A few counts support this clonotype.

This specimen was whole blood, taken in connection with sensitization to the hapten diphenylcyclopropenone (DPC). The clonotype was recovered from a woman in her twenties or thirties with alopecia areata. Some clones in this sample may be carry-over from other donors' samples. The chain carries TRBV3-1 and TRBJ1-1; 7 bases agree with TRBD1. The CDR3 loop is CASSQNPGGRNTEAFF. Here the CDR3 DNA reads TGTGCCAGCAGCCAAAACCCAGGGGGAAGGAACACTGAAGCTTTCTTT. Together with reference TRBV3-1 and TRBJ1-1, the CDR3 gives the full variable domain: DTAVSQTPKYLVTQMGNDKSIKCEQNLGHDTMYWYKQDSKKFLKIMFSYNNKELIINETVPNRFSPKSPDKAHLNLHINSLELGDSAVYFCASSQNPGGRNTEAFFGQGTRLTVV.